The T cell receptor (beta chain) under discussion was sequenced for a study of blood T cells in healthy people across ages. Findings and limits, study-wide: CMV status of donors was not determined, possibly confounding expanded clonotype changes. Long-lived donors exceeded aged donors in naive CD4+ cells and diversity.

Using a J-beta primer mix together with a sample-barcoded 5' primer, a second PCR was run for roughly 7 to 11 cycles. With 12 random nucleotides, a template-switch adaptor tagged each individual cDNA molecule. TCRdb analysed the 5' RACE reads with MiXCR anew, one entry per CDR3 protein. The sample contains around 800,000 distinct CDR3 sequences, around 68% of which appear only once. As to this clonotype: Antigen unknown.

The CDR3 sequence is 11 residues long. CDR1 is MDHEN and CDR2 is SYDVKM in the germline V gene. V lost 10 bases and J 4 bases, leaving 10 bases between the germline ends. V and J are TRBV28 and TRBJ1-2, with D perhaps TRBD1 (6 bases). The receptor comes from a man between 25 and 39 years old in good health. The source material was blood. The CDR3 region is CATWTAYGYTF. For the CDR3, the DNA is TGTGCCACCTGGACAGCCTATGGCTACACCTTC.